The subject of this entry is one TCR beta chain. The antigen is unknown. From germline, CDR1 is SGHDT and CDR2 YYEEEE. The CDR3 covers 16 residues. V shed 1 base and J shed 4 bases, with 16 bases lying between them. The table came from immunoSEQ multiplex PCR; TCRdb's copy has only in-frame clones and leaves some out. The table has about 54,000 clones, about 89% seen once. This record belongs to a study of graft-versus-host responses after intestinal transplantation. Study summary: Anti-thymocyte globulin induction preceded 2 to 4 years of tacrolimus and steroid maintenance in all recipients.

Overall study results and limits: Some GvH clones appeared in ileal mucosa or blood before recipient bone marrow. Where graft-donor T cell macrochimerism was present, patients had high graft-versus-host to host-versus-graft clonal ratios in allografts.

The material was PBMCs, obtained nearly 670 days after intestinal transplant. This TCR was sampled from a human patient who received an intestinal transplant, so some T cells may come from the graft donor. This chain joins TRBV5-6 and TRBJ2-3, with D maybe TRBD1 (6 bases). DNA for the CDR3: TGTGCCAGCAGCTTGAGTTACAGGGTCCGTCCAGATACGCAGTATTTT. It yields the protein CASSLSYRVRPDTQYF.